This entry features one T cell receptor (beta chain) sequence. The antigen remains undetermined. Clones were sequenced by immunoSEQ multiplex PCR, and TCRdb holds only the in-frame ones, with some missing. The table records approximately 65,000 clones, about 94% of them present only once. The donors formed part of the approximately 120-subject validation cohort, distinct from the approximately 640-subject first cohort. The sample belongs to a study of cytomegalovirus exposure and HLA in healthy donors. Turning to the study itself: The same platform was used for the 130 or so validation repertoires and the approximately 700 first-cohort repertoires, a later analysis reported. Points from the study as a whole: Most sequenced TCRs were rare (though some public TCRs occurred in many donors). The study listed approximately 170 cytomegalovirus-associated TCR beta chains.

CDR1 and CDR2 (germline): MDHEN, SYDVKM. V shed 1 base, J shed 7 bases, and the junction held 6 bases outside the gene matches. There are 15 residues in the CDR3. The receptor was isolated from a woman between 18 and 29 years old in good health and CMV-seronegative. Sequences were obtained from PBMCs. The V and J genes are TRBV28 and TRBJ2-2; 7 nucleotides align to TRBD1. DNA for the CDR3: TGTGCCAGCAGTTTATCTGAGGGGGCCGGCGGGGAGCTGTTTTTT. It encodes CASSLSEGAGGELFF.